These T cell receptor beta chains were read from a single sample in a study of shared clonotypes between healthy human individuals. Clones were sequenced by immunoSEQ multiplex PCR, and TCRdb holds only the in-frame ones, with some missing. The sample shows 180,000 or so clones, approximately 92% of them seen only once. Sequenced sample: naive CD4+ T cells sorted from blood. These TCRs come from a woman in her twenties or thirties in good health. CDR3s include the opening cysteine and the closing phenylalanine or tryptophan. Fields, in order: J gene, V gene, clone size, D gene, CDR3 DNA, CDR3 protein. A D gene is named only where the DNA matches it firmly. A row's size may be missing; if present it is once, few, many or a size class.

TRBJ2-2	TRBV9	-	-	TGTGCCAGCAGCGTAGATTTGGCAGCGAACACCGGGGAGCTGTTTTTT	CASSVDLAANTGELFF
TRBJ2-7	TRBV6-7	-	TRBD1	TGTGCCAGCAGTTACTTTCGACAGGGGATGTCCTACGAGCAGTACTTC	CASSYFRQGMSYEQYF
TRBJ2-7	TRBV30	-	TRBD2	TGTGCCTGGAGCGGCGGGGGGTTCTACGAGCAGTACTTC	CAWSGGGFYEQYF
TRBJ2-7	TRBV10-3	-	-	TGTGCCATCAGTGGGGGATCCTACGAGCAGTACTTC	CAISGGSYEQYF
TRBJ2-1	TRBV5-1	-	TRBD2	TGCGCCAGCAGCTTTGGGGATAGCGGGGACAATGAGCAGTTCTTC	CASSFGDSGDNEQFF
TRBJ2-7	TRBV11-2	once	-	TGTGCCAGCAGCTTAGGAAGGTGGGGGGCTAACACCTACGAGCAGTACTTC	CASSLGRWGANTYEQYF
TRBJ2-7	TRBV28	-	-	TGTGCCAGCAGCAGACCGGTCGTTACCTACGAGCAGTACTTC	CASSRPVVTYEQYF
TRBJ1-4	TRBV28	-	TRBD1	TGTGCCAGCAGTTTACTCCTGACAGGGTCGTATGAAAAACTGTTTTTT	CASSLLLTGSYEKLFF
TRBJ2-7	TRBV7-2	-	-	TGTGCCAGCAGCTTAGTGAGGGGGGCCTCCTACGAGCAGTACTTC	CASSLVRGASYEQYF
TRBJ2-7	TRBV7-9	-	TRBD2	TGTGCCAGCAGCTTAGAAGCGGGAGCTCTCGAGCAGTACTTC	CASSLEAGALEQYF
TRBJ2-7	TRBV28	-	TRBD2	TGTGCCAGCAGCTACAGGGTAGGGGGGGGACTAGCGGGAGGGCGGAAGTACGAGCAGTACTTC	CASSYRVGGGLAGGRKYEQYF
TRBJ2-4	TRBV6-1	-	TRBD2	TGTGCCAGCCGCGGACTAGCGGGAGCAGTAAACATTCAGTACTTC	CASRGLAGAVNIQYF
TRBJ2-7	TRBV7-2	-	TRBD2	TGTGCCAGCAGCTTACGCTCCGGGGGAGGGTCCTACGAGCAGTACTTC	CASSLRSGGGSYEQYF
TRBJ2-7	TRBV7-6	-	-	TGTGCCAGCAGCTTCGACGGCCTGGGAGAGTACGAGCAGTACTTC	CASSFDGLGEYEQYF
TRBJ1-1	TRBV6-1	-	-	TGTGCCAGCAGTGCGCGACAGGCTGGAGGTACTGAAGCTTTCTTT	CASSARQAGGTEAFF
TRBJ1-1	TRBV6-6	-	-	TGTGCCAGCAGCCAACAGGGAAAGAACACTGAAGCTTTCTTT	CASSQQGKNTEAFF
TRBJ2-5	TRBV4-1	-	-	TGCGCCAGCAGCGACCGGGCTAAGGCTGGGGAGCAGTACTTC	CASSDRAKAGEQYF
TRBJ2-7	TRBV6-5	-	TRBD2	TGTGCCAGCAGTTTTGGGACTAGCGGGGCCTCCTACGAGCAGTACTTC	CASSFGTSGASYEQYF
TRBJ2-7	TRBV18	-	TRBD2	TGTGCCAGCTCATCCGGACTAGCGGGAGGGCCGTCCTACGAGCAGTACTTC	CASSSGLAGGPSYEQYF
TRBJ1-5	TRBV2	-	TRBD1	TGTGCCAGCAGTGGACAGGGGGAGTACAATCAGCCCCAGCATTTT	CASSGQGEYNQPQHF
TRBJ1-2	TRBV6-1	-	-	TGTGCCAGTACCCTTGAGAGGACGGACTCGCGGGGCTACACCTTC	CASTLERTDSRGYTF
TRBJ2-7	TRBV19	few	-	TGTGCCAGTAGTATGGGTCACTACGAGCAGTACTTC	CASSMGHYEQYF
TRBJ1-5	TRBV2	-	-	TGTGCCAGCAGTTTGGGACCTTATCAGCCCCAGCATTTT	CASSLGPYQPQHF
TRBJ2-4	TRBV10-3	-	-	TGTGCCATCAGTGAAAGTAGTCAGGGGAGGAACATTCAGTACTTC	CAISESSQGRNIQYF
TRBJ2-5	TRBV18	-	-	TGTGCCAGCTCACCACCAGGGGACCAAGAGACCCAGTACTTC	CASSPPGDQETQYF
TRBJ2-1	TRBV5-1	-	-	TGCGCCAGCAGCCGGACAAGGGGGTCCTACAATGAGCAGTTCTTC	CASSRTRGSYNEQFF
TRBJ1-5	TRBV29-1	-	-	TGCAGCGTTGCCGGGGCTCACAATCAGCCCCAGCATTTT	CSVAGAHNQPQHF
TRBJ1-4	TRBV6-6	-	-	TGTGCCAGCAATTGGGGGGGCCCTCGGGAAAAACTGTTTTTT	CASNWGGPREKLFF
TRBJ2-5	TRBV21-1	-	-	TGTGCCAGCAGCGAGTTACTATACACTTTCTCTGAGACCCAGTACTTC	CASSELLYTFSETQYF
TRBJ2-7	TRBV19	once	TRBD2	TGTGCCAGTAGTACCCCACTAGCGGGAACCTACGAGCAGTACTTC	CASSTPLAGTYEQYF
TRBJ2-3	TRBV4-1	-	TRBD2	TGCGCCAGCAGCCAAGTCGGATCCGGGACTAGATACACAGATACGCAGTATTTT	CASSQVGSGTRYTDTQYF